What follows are 10 T cell receptor beta chains derived from one specimen sequenced in a study of blood T cell repertoires in COVID-19. Measured with immunoSEQ multiplex PCR; TCRdb has only the in-frame clones, and not every one. The sample yields hundreds of thousands of clones, 80% to 90% seen once. Sequenced input: PBMCs or T cells enriched from blood (not recorded which). The origin of the receptors is a woman aged 18 to 35 who had recovered from COVID-19.

The chain combines TRBV30 with TRBJ1-2, with 8 bases identical to TRBD1. Looked up from germline, CDR1 is GTSNPN and CDR2 is SVGIG (reference sequence). Trimming at V came to 3 bases and at J to 5 bases, leaving 14 bases not matched to a gene. The CDR3 has 16 residues. This chain's CDR3 is CAWSQTGGTPYYGYTF. Here the CDR3 DNA reads TGTGCCTGGAGCCAAACAGGGGGGACGCCCTATTATGGCTACACCTTC.

This clone was counted between two and nine times. The genes are TRBV15 and TRBJ2-2, with TRBD1 matching 9 bases. The CDR3 runs 14 residues. Germline V gene data show CDR1 as LNHNV and CDR2 as YYDKDF (reference sequence). After removal of 4 bases from V and 4 bases from J, the junction contained 1 base not matched to a gene. CDR3 nucleotides: TGTGCCACCAGCACGGACAGGGGCACCGGGGAGCTGTTTTTT. Its translation is CATSTDRGTGELFF. Full variable domain (missing parts from reference TRBV15 and TRBJ2-2): DAMVIQNPRYQVTQFGKPVTLSCSQTLNHNVMYWYQQKSSQAPKLLFHYYDKDFNNEADTPDNFQSRRPNTSFCFLDIRSPGLGDTAMYLCATSTDRGTGELFFGEGSRLTVL.

The chain employs TRBV10-3 and TRBJ2-7; D perhaps matches TRBD2 (6 bases). The V end lost 3 bases, the J end lost 1 base, and 10 bases lay between the germline ends. Germline CDR1 reads ENHRY; CDR2 reads SYGVKD. This CDR3 is 14 amino acids long. The DNA of the CDR3 is TGTGCCATCAGTGACGGGACTGGGTCCTACGAGCAGTACTTC. Its translation is CAISDGTGSYEQYF.

The genes are TRBV5-5 and TRBJ1-3; D unclear. The V and J ends lost 6 bases and 0 bases respectively, with 16 bases between them. CDR3 size: 16 residues. CDR1 is SGHKS, CDR2 YYEKEE, per germline (reference sequence). The CDR3 loop reads CASNPGGGRSGNTIYF. The CDR3 nucleotides are TGTGCCAGCAACCCCGGCGGCGGGCGCTCTGGAAACACCATATATTTT.

The rearrangement links TRBV5-8 to TRBJ1-4; tentative D call: TRBD1 (5 bases). The ends were cut back, 1 base at V and 8 bases at J, with 12 bases in the middle. Per the germline V gene, CDR1 is SGHTS and CDR2 is YDEGEE. The CDR3 extends over 14 amino acids. The CDR3 sequence is CASSLQGVREKLFF. DNA for the CDR3: TGTGCCAGCAGCTTGCAGGGTGTACGGGAAAAACTGTTTTTT. The whole variable domain, filled in from reference TRBV5-8 and TRBJ1-4, reads EAGVTQSPTHLIKTRGQQATLRCSPISGHTSVYWYQQALGLGLQFLLWYDEGEERNRGNFPPRFSGRQFPNYSSELNVNALELEDSALYLCASSLQGVREKLFFGSGTQLSVL.

The chain is built from TRBV2 and TRBJ1-1, with 8 positions matching TRBD1. CDR1 and CDR2 (germline): SNHLY, FYNNEI. This CDR3 comprises 15 residues. V trimming: 1 base; J trimming: 3 bases; junction bases outside the gene matches: 4. CDR3 in amino acids: CASSEGRDRYTEAFF. For the CDR3, the DNA is TGTGCCAGCAGTGAAGGGAGGGACAGGTACACTGAAGCTTTCTTT. Full variable domain (rest looked up from reference TRBV2 and TRBJ1-1): EPEVTQTPSHQVTQMGQEVILRCVPISNHLYFYWYRQILGQKVEFLVSFYNNEISEKSEIFDDQFSVERPDGSNFTLKIRSTKLEDSAMYFCASSEGRDRYTEAFFGQGTRLTVV.

The chain is built from TRBV2 and TRBJ1-2; the match to TRBD1 covers 7 bases. Germline trimming cut 2 bases from V and 3 bases from J; bases unmatched to any gene: 3. The CDR3 loop spans 14 amino acids. Germline CDR1 reads SNHLY; CDR2 reads FYNNEI. CDR3 residues: CASSEQGGDYGYTF. Written as DNA, the CDR3 is TGTGCCAGCAGTGAACAAGGGGGCGACTATGGCTACACCTTC.

The V call is TRBV6-4, the J call TRBJ1-2; D unclear. The CDR3 totals 14 residues. Germline V gene lookup returns CDR1 MRHNA and CDR2 SNTAGT. Trimming stripped 0 bases from V and 4 bases from J, with 9 bases between. The CDR3 region is CASSDSKGSYGYTF. CDR3 DNA sequence: TGTGCCAGCAGTGACTCGAAAGGGAGCTATGGCTACACCTTC.

This rearrangement joins TRBV19 to TRBJ1-1; TRBD1 aligns across 8 bases. Losses at the gene ends were 4 bases for V and 8 bases for J; bases not matched to a gene: 6. This CDR3 is built from 13 residues. CDR1 is LNHDA, CDR2 SQIVND, per germline (reference sequence). CDR3 in amino acids: CASSRGQVMEAFF. The CDR3, as DNA: TGTGCCAGTAGTAGGGGACAGGTGATGGAAGCTTTCTTT.

The chain links TRBV7-9 to TRBJ2-2; TRBD1 matches 10 bases. CDR1 is SEHNR and CDR2 is FQNEAQ in the germline V gene (reference sequence). CDR3 length: 15 amino acids. V dropped 5 bases and J dropped 6; count of bases not matched to a gene: 6. In DNA form, the CDR3 reads TGTGCCAGCAGCCAGGGACAGGGGAGATCCGGGGAGCTGTTTTTT. Amino acids: CASSQGQGRSGELFF.